These 4 T cell receptor beta chains came from one sample sequenced in a study of chronic HIV infection and antiretroviral therapy. MiXCR was run by TCRdb on the 5' RACE reads, yielding one entry per CDR3 protein. The sample consists of roughly 39,000 distinct CDR3 sequences, about 8.1% of them appearing once. Sequenced input: peripheral blood. Receptors were obtained from an adult who had HIV and had not received antiretroviral therapy, or was an uninfected healthy control (not recorded which).

J is TRBJ2-7 and V is TRBV7-3; D not resolved. With 6 bases removed from V and 2 bases from J, the gap between germline ends came to 17 bases. This CDR3 region has 15 residues. CDR1 is SGHTA, CDR2 FQGTGA, per germline. CDR3 loop: CASSQNAATPYEQYF. The CDR3 region has the DNA TGTGCCAGCAGTCAAAATGCAGCGACCCCCTACGAGCAGTACTTC.

This clonotype was observed at least ten times. The V call is TRBV2, the J call TRBJ1-4; 8 nucleotides match TRBD1. This CDR3 comprises 13 residues. Germline CDR1 reads SNHLY; CDR2 reads FYNNEI. V lost 7 bases and J lost 8; bases outside the gene matches: 6. The CDR3 spells CASTRQGREKLFF. For the CDR3, the DNA is TGTGCCAGCACCCGACAGGGGAGAGAAAAACTGTTTTTT.

This clonotype has just a few counts. The genes are TRBV2 and TRBJ2-3; D gene ambiguous. The CDR3 contains 14 residues. Between the trimmed V and J ends, which lost 6 bases and 0 bases, there was a span of 10 bases. The germline V gene has CDR1 SNHLY and CDR2 FYNNEI. CDR3 sequence reads: CASRRTFSTDTQYF. CDR3 sequence (DNA): TGTGCCAGCAGAAGGACCTTTAGCACAGATACGCAGTATTTT.

In its sample, this clonotype was seen many times. As DNA, the CDR3 is TGTGCCAGCAGCTCAACAGTTCTCTCCTACAATGAGCAGTTCTTC. Translation: CASSSTVLSYNEQFF. The gene calls are TRBV7-2 and TRBJ2-1; D is unclear. Germline-derived CDR1 and CDR2 are SGHTA and FQGNSA. The CDR3 runs to 15 residues. Trimming pared 4 bases from V and 0 bases from J, leaving 10 bases between.